Below are 3 T cell receptor beta chains sequenced from a single sample in a study of blood T cell repertoires in COVID-19. Only in-frame clones appear in the TCRdb table, and some are missing; sequencing was by immunoSEQ multiplex PCR. This sample yields a few hundred thousand clones, of which about nine tenths are seen a single time; about 4.2% belongs to the top ten. Sequencing was performed on PBMCs or T cells enriched from blood (not recorded which). The receptor set was obtained from a man under 40 who had recovered from COVID-19.

V gene TRBV6-5 combines with J gene TRBJ2-7; 7 positions match TRBD2. There are 13 residues in the CDR3. Germline lookup yields CDR1 MNHEY and CDR2 SVGAGI. V trimming: 7 bases; J trimming: 0 bases; junction bases outside the gene matches: 3. The CDR3 DNA is TGTGCCAGCATGGGGGGGGTCTCCTACGAGCAGTACTTC. Encoded protein: CASMGGVSYEQYF.

The chain has TRBV21-1 and TRBJ2-3; the table's D call of TRBD2 was not tested on the DNA. TRBV21-1 is shown as a pseudogene. The CDR3 is made up of 18 amino acids. As DNA, the CDR3 is TGTGCCAGCAGCGGTATTCCTAGCGTCCACGAAAGCACAGATACGCAGTATTTT. This gives the protein CASSGIPSVHESTDTQYF.

The chain links TRBV6-2 or TRBV6-3 to TRBJ2-1; 11 bases are shared with TRBD2. The CDR3 consists of 16 residues. Trimming at V came to 1 base and at J to 7 bases, leaving 6 bases not matched to a gene. CDR1 and CDR2 from the germline V gene are MNHEY and SVGEGT. The CDR3 DNA is TGTGCCAGCAGTTACTTAGCGGGAGGGTTGTGGAATGAGCAGTTCTTC. Protein product: CASSYLAGGLWNEQFF.